The 12 T cell receptor beta chains presented below share a single source sample, sequenced in a study of blood T cell repertoires in COVID-19. Libraries were prepared by immunoSEQ multiplex PCR; TCRdb keeps only in-frame clonotypes and omits some of them. The sample records about 74,000 clones, more than 75% being singletons. Sequenced sample: peripheral blood. All receptors derive from a woman over 75 with active or convalescent COVID-19.

V usage is TRBV15 and J usage is TRBJ2-3; perhaps TRBD2 as D (6 bases). CDR1 and CDR2 (germline): LNHNV, YYDKDF (reference sequence). V dropped 11 bases and J dropped 0 bases, with 15 bases sitting between them. This CDR3 is built from 14 residues. The CDR3 reads CASSGGASTDTQYF. The DNA of the CDR3 is TGTGCCTCTAGTGGCGGGGCTAGCACAGATACGCAGTATTTT.

The J gene is TRBJ2-5, the V gene TRBV5-4; 8 bases fit TRBD2. The V gene end was trimmed by 4 bases and the J gene end by 3 bases; junction bases not matched to a gene: 11. This CDR3 contains 16 residues. Per germline, CDR1 SGHNT and CDR2 YYREEE (reference sequence). The CDR3 coding sequence is TGTGCCAGCAGCATCCCAATAGCGGGGCGGGAAGAGACCCAGTACTTC. This gives the protein CASSIPIAGREETQYF.

This clone was detected a few times. The chain is built from TRBV19 and TRBJ1-4, with D hard to call. The germline gives CDR1 LNHDA, CDR2 SQIVND (reference sequence). V dropped 9 bases and J dropped 8 bases, with 25 bases sitting between them. The CDR3 contains 16 residues. CDR3: CASSLRGGRDWEKLFF. The DNA for the CDR3 is TGTGCCAGCAGCCTCAGAGGAGGGAGAGATTGGGAAAAACTGTTTTTT.

The chain carries TRBV5-8 and TRBJ1-2, with D possibly being TRBD1 (6 bases). Deletions cut 2 bases from V and 8 bases from J, with 13 bases between. Germline-derived CDR1 and CDR2 are SGHTS and YDEGEE. The CDR3 covers 13 residues. The CDR3 region is CASSFAGVRGYTF. The CDR3 region has the DNA TGTGCCAGCAGCTTCGCAGGGGTGCGCGGCTACACCTTC.

The chain links TRBV6-5 to TRBJ2-3; D perhaps matches TRBD2 (6 bases). Germline-derived CDR1 and CDR2 are MNHEY and SVGAGI. The germline V and J ends were trimmed by 6 bases and 2 bases, with 15 bases remaining between them. The CDR3 sequence is 15 residues long. The CDR3 is CASSQKRGNTDTQYF. The CDR3 DNA follows: TGTGCCAGCAGCCAGAAACGGGGGAACACAGATACGCAGTATTTT.

The chain carries TRBV28 and TRBJ1-2; no clear D. The V gene's germline CDR1 is MDHEN and CDR2 SYDVKM. This CDR3 is built from 14 residues. Trimming left V 2 bases short and J 4 bases short, with 11 bases between. Here the CDR3 reads CASSLLGSPYGYTF. The CDR3 DNA is TGTGCCAGCAGTTTACTCGGGTCCCCCTATGGCTACACCTTC.

The chain uses TRBV28 and TRBJ2-7; 8 positions match TRBD2. This CDR3 contains 18 residues. V was pared by 6 bases and J by 3 bases, with 19 bases of the junction left unmatched. CDR1 and CDR2 (germline): MDHEN, SYDVKM. CDR3 protein: CASRPPGLGALEDYEQYF. DNA of the CDR3: TGTGCCAGCAGGCCCCCGGGACTAGGGGCATTGGAGGACTACGAGCAGTACTTC. The full variable domain, its missing parts supplied by reference TRBV28 and TRBJ2-7, is DVKVTQSSRYLVKRTGEKVFLECVQDMDHENMFWYRQDPGLGLRLIYFSYDVKMKEKGDIPEGYSVSREKKERFSLILESASTNQTSMYLCASRPPGLGALEDYEQYFGPGTRLTVT.

This chain joins TRBV7-9 and TRBJ1-2; D unclear. The CDR3 is made up of 18 amino acids. Germline loops: CDR1 SEHNR, CDR2 FQNEAQ (reference sequence). The V and J ends lost 0 bases and 0 bases respectively, with 17 bases between them. The CDR3 DNA reads TGTGCCAGCAGCTTAGCGCATGGAGGTTCTCACTCTAACTATGGCTACACCTTC. Amino acids: CASSLAHGGSHSNYGYTF. Complete variable domain (other parts from reference TRBV7-9 and TRBJ1-2): DTGVSQNPRHKITKRGQNVTFRCDPISEHNRLYWYRQTLGQGPEFLTYFQNEAQLEKSRLLSDRFSAERPKGSFSTLEIQRTEQGDSAMYLCASSLAHGGSHSNYGYTFGSGTRLTVV.

The DNA of the CDR3 is TGTGCCAGCAGTTACTCGGGACAGAATAACTATGGCTACACCTTC. Protein product: CASSYSGQNNYGYTF. V is TRBV6-6 and J is TRBJ1-2, with TRBD1 identical over 7 bases. V shed 0 bases and J 1 base; nucleotides not matched to a gene: 2. This CDR3 has 15 residues. CDR1 is MNHNY, CDR2 SVGAGI, per germline (reference sequence).

This chain uses TRBV5-5 with TRBJ2-5; TRBD1 aligns across 10 bases. CDR3 length equals 15 residues. The germline gives CDR1 SGHKS, CDR2 YYEKEE (reference sequence). J lost 5 bases, V lost 3 bases, and 7 bases had no gene match. The CDR3 loop reads CASSWGTGVRETQYF. CDR3 nucleotide sequence: TGTGCCAGCAGCTGGGGGACAGGGGTACGGGAGACCCAGTACTTC.

The V gene is TRBV10-3, the J gene TRBJ2-3, with 13 bases fitting TRBD2. Germline V gene data show CDR1 as ENHRY and CDR2 as SYGVKD. There are 19 residues in the CDR3. J gave up 4 bases and V 1 base, and 11 bases lay outside the gene matches. The CDR3 here is CAISEYLVGTSGDPDTQYF. CDR3 nucleotides: TGTGCCATCAGTGAGTATCTCGTTGGGACTAGCGGGGATCCAGATACGCAGTATTTT.

The V gene is TRBV6-6, the J gene TRBJ1-6, with 7 bases fitting TRBD1. Germline V gene data show CDR1 as MNHNY and CDR2 as SVGAGI (reference sequence). There are 16 residues in the CDR3. Losses at the gene ends were 2 bases for V and 6 bases for J; bases not matched to a gene: 7. CDR3 in DNA: TGTGCCAGCAGTTACCCGGAGGACAGGATTAATTCACCCCTCCACTTT. This sequence encodes CASSYPEDRINSPLHF.